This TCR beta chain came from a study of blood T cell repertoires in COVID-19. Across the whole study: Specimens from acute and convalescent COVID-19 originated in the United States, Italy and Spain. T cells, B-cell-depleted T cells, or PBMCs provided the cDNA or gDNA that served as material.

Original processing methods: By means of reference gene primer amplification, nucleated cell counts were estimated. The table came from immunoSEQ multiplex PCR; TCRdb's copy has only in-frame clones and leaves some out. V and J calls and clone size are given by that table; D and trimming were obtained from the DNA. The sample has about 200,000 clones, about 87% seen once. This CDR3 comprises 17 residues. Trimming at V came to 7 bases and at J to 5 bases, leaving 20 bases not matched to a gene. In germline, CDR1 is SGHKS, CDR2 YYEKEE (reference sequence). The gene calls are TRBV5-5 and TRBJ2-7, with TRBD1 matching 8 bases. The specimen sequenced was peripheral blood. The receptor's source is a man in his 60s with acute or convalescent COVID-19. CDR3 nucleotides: TGTGCCAGCTCCTTGGCACAGGGGGACAGTCCGACCCACGAGCAGTACTTC. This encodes CASSLAQGDSPTHEQYF.